Included here is one TCR beta chain sequence, with context. The data originate from a study of OX40 agonist ivuxolimab in advanced cancers. TCRdb keeps only in-frame clones here, not all; method: immunoSEQ multiplex PCR. The profile covers more than 95,000 clones, with 85% to 90% appearing a single time and roughly 0.84% taken by the ten largest. Germline loops: CDR1 SGHTA, CDR2 FQGTGA. This CDR3 region has 12 residues. Trimming cost V 2 bases and J 13 bases, with 9 bases left between them. The specimen was CD4+ or CD8+ T cells sorted from blood, collected in a trial of the OX40 agonist ivuxolimab. The chain has TRBV7-3 and TRBJ1-6; D gene ambiguous. The sequence derives from an adult with an advanced solid tumor such as melanoma, head and neck, liver or kidney cancer. The CDR3 nucleotides read TGTGCCAGCAGCTTAGATATCCCGCCCCTCCACTTT. As protein: CASSLDIPPLHF.